Below are 3 T cell receptor beta chains sequenced from a single sample in a study of radiation and T cells in renal cell carcinoma (dated by TCRdb to 2019 to 2021). The receptor library was made with the immunoSEQ multiplex PCR assay. This immuneACCESS table, as held by TCRdb, lists in-frame sequences with V and J called but not all clones. Of the missing ones, under half trace to an unresolved V gene in checked studies; the others have no known cause. The sample table shows 120,000 or so clones, and about 81% are seen once. The ten largest make up approximately 5% of the sample. The time point label for this specimen denotes: blood 2 weeks post-SBRT. The treatment or condition label, as the study defines it: 15 Gy SBRT to primary tumor, nephrectomy 4 weeks later. This sample comprised blood, obtained from a patient whose treatment included radiotherapy and nephrectomy. These receptors were collected from a man between 45 and 60 years old with renal cell carcinoma.

The gene calls are TRBV4-3 and TRBJ2-7, with D tentatively TRBD1 (6 bases). V gave up 1 base and J gave up 4 bases, with 14 bases separating them. The CDR3 is made up of 15 amino acids. Germline CDR1 reads LGHNA; CDR2 reads YSLEER. Here the CDR3 reads CASSQGSGVVYEQYF. The DNA of the CDR3 is TGCGCCAGCAGCCAAGGTTCAGGGGTCGTTTACGAGCAGTACTTC.

This chain links TRBV7-3 with TRBJ1-2; 7 bases match TRBD1. The CDR3 sequence is 15 residues long. The ends lost 5 bases at V and 8 bases at J; junction bases unmatched: 14. Germline CDR1 reads SGHTA; CDR2 reads FQGTGA. The CDR3: CASSQHRDRKGGYTF. CDR3 in DNA: TGTGCCAGCAGCCAGCACCGGGACAGAAAGGGAGGCTACACCTTC. The full variable domain, in which reference TRBV7-3 and TRBJ1-2 provide the parts outside the CDR3, is GAGVSQTPSNKVTEKGKYVELRCDPISGHTALYWYRQSLGQGPEFLIYFQGTGAADDSGLPNDRFFAVRPEGSVSTLKIQRTERGDSAVYLCASSQHRDRKGGYTFGSGTRLTVV.

V and J are TRBV7-2 and TRBJ1-5, with unresolved D. The CDR3 totals 16 residues. The V gene's germline CDR1 is SGHTA and CDR2 FQGNSA. V dropped 1 base and J dropped 4 bases, with 14 bases sitting between them. The CDR3 region has the DNA TGTGCCAGCAGCTTAGGTTCAGGACTTAATAATCAGCCCCAGCATTTT. This sequence encodes CASSLGSGLNNQPQHF.